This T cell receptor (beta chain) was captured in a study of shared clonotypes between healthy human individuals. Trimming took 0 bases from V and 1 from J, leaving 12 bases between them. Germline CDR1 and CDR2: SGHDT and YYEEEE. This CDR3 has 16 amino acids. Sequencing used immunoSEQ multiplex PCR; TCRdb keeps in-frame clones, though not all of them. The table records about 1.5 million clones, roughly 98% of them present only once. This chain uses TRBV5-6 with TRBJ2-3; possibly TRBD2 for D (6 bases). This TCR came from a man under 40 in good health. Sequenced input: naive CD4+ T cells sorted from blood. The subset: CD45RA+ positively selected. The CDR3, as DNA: TGTGCCAGCAGCTTGGCCGCGTGGGGGGGCACAGATACGCAGTATTTT. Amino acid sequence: CASSLAAWGGTDTQYF.